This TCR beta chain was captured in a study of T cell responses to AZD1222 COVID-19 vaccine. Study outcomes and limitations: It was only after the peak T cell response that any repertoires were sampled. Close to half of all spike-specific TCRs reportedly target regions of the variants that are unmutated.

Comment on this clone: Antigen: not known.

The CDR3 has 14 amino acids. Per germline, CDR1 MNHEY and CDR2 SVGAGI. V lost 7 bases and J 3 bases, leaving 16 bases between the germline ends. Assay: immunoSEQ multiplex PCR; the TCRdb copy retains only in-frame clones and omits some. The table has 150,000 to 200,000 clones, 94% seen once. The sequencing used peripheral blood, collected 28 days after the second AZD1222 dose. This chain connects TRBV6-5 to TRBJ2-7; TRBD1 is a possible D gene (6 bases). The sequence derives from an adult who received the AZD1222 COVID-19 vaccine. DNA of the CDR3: TGTGCCAGCACTCGAGGGCAGGGGAACTACGAGCAGTACTTC. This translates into CASTRGQGNYEQYF.